The T cell receptor beta chain under discussion was sequenced for a study of T cells in localized non-small cell lung cancer. The method was immunoSEQ multiplex PCR; TCRdb's version includes in-frame clones alone and lacks a portion of them. The table lists fewer than 95,000 clones, approximately 91% of them singletons, with roughly 4.3% in the top ten. This clonotype was sampled from a woman between 35 and 75 years old with stage II squamous cell lung carcinoma. The sequences come from PBMCs, collected before any cancer treatment.

The CDR3 DNA sequence: TGTGCCAGCAGTTCCGGGACAGGTTCCCGTGCACTGTTTTTT. Protein: CASSSGTGSRALFF. V is TRBV6-6 and J is TRBJ1-4; the match to TRBD1 covers 8 bases. Germline V gives CDR1 MNHNY, CDR2 SVGAGI (reference sequence). The CDR3 is made up of 14 amino acids. After removal of 4 bases from V and 13 bases from J, the junction contained 11 bases not matched to a gene.